These T cell receptor beta chains were read from a single sample in a study of blood T cell repertoires in COVID-19. Method: immunoSEQ multiplex PCR; TCRdb's copy keeps in-frame clones and lacks some. The sample has under 350,000 clones, more than 75% seen once. The sequencing sample was made of peripheral blood. These receptors all come from a man between 65 and 85 years old with acute or convalescent COVID-19. The conserved cysteine and the conserved F or W are not part of the CDR3 here.

J | V | CDR3
TRBJ2-3 | TRBV25-1 | ASRSGGTDTQY
TRBJ1-2 | TRBV3-1/TRBV3-2 | ASSQSGQGANGYT
TRBJ2-5 | TRBV5-1 | ASSRTSGGSGETQY
TRBJ2-4 | TRBV7-2 | ASSWDRLAKNIQY
TRBJ1-1 | TRBV18 | ASSPAETVNTEAF
TRBJ2-5 | TRBV19 | ASTPTSGSNMETQY
TRBJ2-3 | TRBV28 | ASSNAGQPSTDTQY
TRBJ1-2 | TRBV28 | ASSLQIRGGYGYT
TRBJ2-5 | TRBV5-1 | ASSAGGQLYQETQY
TRBJ1-5 | TRBV7-2 | ASSPRVGEQPQH
TRBJ1-2 | TRBV20-1 | SASGQHYGYT
TRBJ1-5 | TRBV29-1 | SVGGGSNQPQH
TRBJ2-1 | TRBV6-2/TRBV6-3 | ASSSLFRGGKF
TRBJ2-3 | TRBV5-1 | ASRRLAGPSTDTQY
TRBJ2-7 | TRBV4-3 | ASSQEGGLEQY
TRBJ2-1 | TRBV6-1 | ASSEFGIHNEQF
TRBJ2-1 | TRBV15 | ATSRGGLANEQF
TRBJ2-1 | TRBV3-1/TRBV3-2 | ASSPCSGGGNNEQF
TRBJ2-7 | TRBV27 | ASSFDRLAGSYEQY
TRBJ2-3 | TRBV7-8 | ASSLVYRGGTDTQY
TRBJ2-7 | TRBV3-1/TRBV3-2 | ASSYYNSYEQY
TRBJ1-4 | TRBV27 | ASSLTGNHNEKLF
TRBJ2-7 | TRBV3-1/TRBV3-2 | ASSQKGQGSYEQY
TRBJ1-2 | TRBV6-5 | ASSLTGGIYGYT
TRBJ2-1 | TRBV5-5 | ASSLASRFPYNEQF
TRBJ2-7 | TRBV11-2 | ASSPEQGVYEQY
TRBJ1-2 | TRBV11-2 | ASSSRQGWNYGYT
TRBJ2-3 | TRBV9 | ASSVLGLVSDTQY
TRBJ1-4 | TRBV5-1 | ASRRRDYEKLF
TRBJ1-2 | TRBV20-1 | SATDRRNYGYT
TRBJ2-7 | TRBV11-2 | ASSLGVSGGMYEQY
TRBJ2-1 | TRBV7-9 | ASRLDLYNEQF
TRBJ1-5 | TRBV24-1 | ATSDPTGDQPQH
TRBJ2-7 | TRBV18 | ASSPPGLAGGGYEQY
TRBJ2-7 | TRBV3-1/TRBV3-2 | ASSQGGEQY
TRBJ1-2 | TRBV7-8 | ASSHGQGNSNYGYT
TRBJ1-3 | TRBV7-2 | ASAIFIASSGNTIY
TRBJ1-1 | TRBV29-1 | SVEGINTEAF
TRBJ2-5 | TRBV4-2 | ASSQESGETQY
TRBJ1-2 | TRBV4-3 | ASSQEKLYRAAGYT
TRBJ1-3 | TRBV15 | ATSRDQAISGNTIY
TRBJ1-1 | TRBV6-5 | ASSYSERNTEAF
TRBJ1-6 | TRBV25-1 | ASSELTGTNSPLH
TRBJ1-5 | TRBV7-9 | ASSFNSNQPQH
TRBJ1-1 | TRBV19 | ASSIDREGSEAF
TRBJ1-2 | TRBV4-1 | ASSQDPGLGGYT
TRBJ1-1 | TRBV29-1 | SVWTGGGTEAF
TRBJ2-7 | TRBV4-2 | ASSQDSRQGGYEQY
TRBJ1-4 | TRBV18 | ASSPLGEGEGEKLF
TRBJ2-3 | TRBV5-6 | ASSLSQGTDTQY
TRBJ2-5 | TRBV18 | ASSPGSQETQY
TRBJ2-3 | TRBV5-1 | ASSPNLAGATDTQY
TRBJ2-2 | TRBV29-1 | SADRGGTGELF